Listed here is a single TCR beta chain. The antigen is undetermined. These data belong to a study of cytomegalovirus exposure and HLA in healthy donors. Across the whole study: HLA-typed donors contributed about 85 million unique TCRs, which were held in an early data release.

The PCR had 60 Vbeta and 13 Jbeta primers. Clones were read by immunoSEQ multiplex PCR, and TCRdb kept only the in-frame ones, dropping some. Here the sample spans 130,000 to 150,000 clones, 78% being singletons. General study points: Per a prior analysis, the majority of TCR beta V segments were productive roughly 87% or roughly 30% of the time.

Germline loops: CDR1 MDHEN, CDR2 SYDVKM. J was trimmed by 12 bases and V by 6 bases; bases with no gene match: 8. The CDR3 spans 12 residues. The receptor was derived from a female donor in good health and CMV-seronegative. Sequencing was carried out using PBMCs. The J gene is TRBJ2-4, the V gene TRBV28; 7 nucleotides line up with TRBD1. CDR3 in DNA: TGTGCCAGCAGCTCACAGGGGAACGCTCAGTACTTC. Residues: CASSSQGNAQYF.